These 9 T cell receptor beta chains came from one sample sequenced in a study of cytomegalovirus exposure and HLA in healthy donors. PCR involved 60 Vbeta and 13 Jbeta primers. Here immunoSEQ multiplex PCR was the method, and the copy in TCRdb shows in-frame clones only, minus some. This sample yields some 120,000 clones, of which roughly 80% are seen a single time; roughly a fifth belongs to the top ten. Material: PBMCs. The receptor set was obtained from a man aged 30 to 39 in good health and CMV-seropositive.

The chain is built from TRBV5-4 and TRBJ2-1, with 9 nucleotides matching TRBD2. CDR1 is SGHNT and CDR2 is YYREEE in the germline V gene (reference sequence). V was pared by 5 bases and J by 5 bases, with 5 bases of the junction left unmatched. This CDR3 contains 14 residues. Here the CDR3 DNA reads TGTGCCAGCAGACTAGCGGGCAGGCACAATGAGCAGTTCTTC. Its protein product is CASRLAGRHNEQFF.

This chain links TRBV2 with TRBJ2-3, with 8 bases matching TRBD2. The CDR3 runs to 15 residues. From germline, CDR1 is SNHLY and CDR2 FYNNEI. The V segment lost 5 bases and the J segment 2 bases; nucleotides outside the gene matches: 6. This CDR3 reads CASSLTSELTDTQYF. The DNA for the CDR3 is TGTGCCAGCAGTCTGACTAGCGAACTCACAGATACGCAGTATTTT.

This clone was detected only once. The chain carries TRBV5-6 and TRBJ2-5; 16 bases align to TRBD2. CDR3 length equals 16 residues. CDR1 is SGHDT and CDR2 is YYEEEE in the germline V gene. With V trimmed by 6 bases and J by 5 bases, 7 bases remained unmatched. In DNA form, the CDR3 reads TGTGCCAGCACCCCGGGACTAGCGGGGGGGCCCGAGACCCAGTACTTC. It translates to CASTPGLAGGPETQYF.

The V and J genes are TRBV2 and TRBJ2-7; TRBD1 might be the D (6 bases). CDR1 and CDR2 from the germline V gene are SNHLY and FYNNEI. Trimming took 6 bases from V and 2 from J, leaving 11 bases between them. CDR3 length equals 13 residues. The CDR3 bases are TGTGCCAGCAGCAGGGGATCTCCCTACGAGCAGTACTTC. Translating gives CASSRGSPYEQYF.

The CDR3 region is CAWSVGGSGDLYGYTF. The CDR3 DNA sequence: TGTGCCTGGAGTGTGGGGGGGTCCGGGGATCTCTATGGCTACACCTTC. The chain employs TRBV30 and TRBJ1-2; D is possibly TRBD1 (5 bases). V lost 0 bases to trimming and J lost 4 bases, with 18 bases between them. This CDR3 is built from 16 residues. Germline CDR1 is GTSNPN and CDR2 is SVGIG (reference sequence).

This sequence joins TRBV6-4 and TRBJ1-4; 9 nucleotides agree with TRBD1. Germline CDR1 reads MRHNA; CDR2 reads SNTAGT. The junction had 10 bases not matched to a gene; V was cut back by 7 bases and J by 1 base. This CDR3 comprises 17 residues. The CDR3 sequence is CASTRDRVVVTNEKLFF. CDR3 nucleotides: TGTGCCAGCACCCGGGACAGGGTTGTAGTAACTAATGAAAAACTGTTTTTT.

In DNA, the CDR3 is TGTGCCAGTAGTATAATCGACAGGGGTAATGAAAAACTGTTTTTT. Protein: CASSIIDRGNEKLFF. The rearrangement uses TRBV19 and TRBJ1-4; 8 bases are a match to TRBD1. Losses at the gene ends were 2 bases for V and 4 bases for J; bases not matched to a gene: 3. In germline, CDR1 is LNHDA, CDR2 SQIVND (reference sequence). The CDR3 spans 15 residues.

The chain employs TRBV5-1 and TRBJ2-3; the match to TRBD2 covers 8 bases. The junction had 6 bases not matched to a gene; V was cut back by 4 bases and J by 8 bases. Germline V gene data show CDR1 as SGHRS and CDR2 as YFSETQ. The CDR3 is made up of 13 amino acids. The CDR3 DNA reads TGCGCCAGCAGCACAGGACTAGCTGGTACGCAGTATTTT. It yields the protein CASSTGLAGTQYF.

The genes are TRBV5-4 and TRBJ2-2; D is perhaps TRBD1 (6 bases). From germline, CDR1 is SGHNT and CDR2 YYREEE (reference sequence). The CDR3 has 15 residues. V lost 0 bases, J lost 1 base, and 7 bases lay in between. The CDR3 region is CASSLVGGNTGELFF. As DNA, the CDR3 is TGTGCCAGCAGCTTGGTAGGGGGGAACACCGGGGAGCTGTTTTTT.